Following are 12 T cell receptor beta chains from one sample sequenced in a study of blood T cell repertoires in COVID-19 (dated by TCRdb to about 2020). Receptors were amplified or captured by the immunoSEQ multiplex PCR assay. Here the immuneACCESS table is served through TCRdb, limited to in-frame sequences with V and J called. Missing clones are a known gap in these copies; in checked studies unresolved V genes cover under half, and the rest lacks a known reason. A total of 350,000 to 400,000 clones appear in this sample, more than 85% of them only once. Roughly 0.86% of the sample goes to the ten largest clones. The sample taken for sequencing was PBMCs or T cells enriched from blood (not recorded which). The receptors were sampled from a woman aged 40 to 50 who had been exposed to COVID-19.

CDR3 residues: CASSSGGVGDTQYF. In nucleotides, the CDR3 is TGTGCCAGTAGTAGCGGGGGGGTTGGAGATACGCAGTATTTT. The rearrangement links TRBV19 to TRBJ2-3, with 9 nucleotides matching TRBD2. The CDR3 is 14 amino acids. The V gene's germline CDR1 is LNHDA and CDR2 SQIVND (reference sequence). After removal of 4 bases from V and 5 bases from J, the junction contained 4 bases not matched to a gene.

The chain couples TRBV5-1 to TRBJ1-2, with TRBD1 matching over 7 bases. This CDR3 is built from 15 residues. Trimming at V came to 1 base and at J to 6 bases, leaving 9 bases not matched to a gene. Germline values: CDR1 SGHRS, CDR2 YFSETQ. The CDR3 spells CASSLSGRDRDGYTF. CDR3 coding DNA: TGCGCCAGCAGCTTGTCCGGGAGGGACAGAGATGGCTACACCTTC.

This chain links TRBV7-2 with TRBJ2-5; D call uncertain. V lost 3 bases and J lost 5, with 4 bases in between. The CDR3 loop spans 11 amino acids. Germline V gene lookup returns CDR1 SGHTA and CDR2 FQGNSA. The CDR3 reads CASSLAETQYF. For the CDR3, the DNA is TGTGCCAGCAGCTTGGCCGAGACCCAGTACTTC.

The chain uses TRBV5-4 and TRBJ2-2; 10 bases are a match to TRBD2. The CDR3 totals 16 residues. V was clipped by 1 base and J by 4 bases; unmatched bases: 4. CDR1 is SGHNT and CDR2 is YYREEE in the germline V gene (reference sequence). CDR3 in amino acids: CASSLPQREGTGELFF. DNA of the CDR3: TGTGCCAGCAGCTTGCCCCAGCGGGAGGGCACCGGGGAGCTGTTTTTT.

The J gene is TRBJ2-1, the V gene TRBV5-1; 7 nucleotides line up with TRBD1. The V segment lost 4 bases and the J segment 4 bases; nucleotides outside the gene matches: 5. Germline CDR1 reads SGHRS; CDR2 reads YFSETQ. CDR3 length: 14 residues. The CDR3 DNA reads as TGCGCCAGCAGCACGAGGGGACAGTACAATGAGCAGTTCTTC. Translated, it gives CASSTRGQYNEQFF.

The chain uses TRBV7-3 and TRBJ2-1; 7 nucleotides match TRBD2. The germline V gene encodes CDR1 SGHTA and CDR2 FQGTGA. J gave up 1 base and V 2 bases, and 5 bases lay outside the gene matches. The CDR3 is made up of 16 amino acids. CDR3 in amino acids: CASSLERGESYNEQFF. The DNA of the CDR3 is TGTGCCAGCAGCTTAGAGCGGGGCGAGTCCTACAATGAGCAGTTCTTC.

This chain connects TRBV11-3 to TRBJ1-1; no definite D call. Trimming stripped 5 bases from V and 1 base from J, with 14 bases between. The CDR3 spans 15 residues. The germline gives CDR1 SGHNT, CDR2 YENEEA. CDR3 sequence: CASSLTNRRNTEAFF. Here the CDR3 DNA reads TGTGCCAGCAGCCTTACCAACCGGAGGAACACTGAAGCTTTCTTT.

The chain carries TRBV19 and TRBJ1-1; weak D call: TRBD1 (5 bases). Germline loops: CDR1 LNHDA, CDR2 SQIVND (reference sequence). V was shortened by 6 bases and J by 2 bases, with 16 bases between the two germline ends. The CDR3 has 15 residues. The DNA for the CDR3 is TGTGCCAGTAGCCACATACACCAGGGTAACACTGAAGCTTTCTTT. The encoded protein is CASSHIHQGNTEAFF.

The chain couples TRBV6-5 to TRBJ2-1, with a weak D call TRBD1 (6 bases). Trimming removed 6 bases at V and 0 bases at J, with 12 bases between. The CDR3 loop spans 15 amino acids. Germline assignment: CDR1 MNHEY and CDR2 SVGAGI. As DNA, the CDR3 is TGTGCCAGCAGGGTTGACAGGTCCTCCTACAATGAGCAGTTCTTC. This encodes CASRVDRSSYNEQFF.

The chain has TRBV12-3 or TRBV12-4 and TRBJ1-6, with D possibly being TRBD1 (5 bases). The CDR3 totals 13 residues. The germline V and J ends were trimmed by 5 bases and 7 bases, with 9 bases remaining between them. This chain's CDR3 is CASSAPGNSPLHF. CDR3 nucleotide sequence: TGTGCCAGCAGTGCCCCAGGGAATTCACCCCTCCACTTT.

The V gene is TRBV5-6, the J gene TRBJ1-5; 8 nucleotides match TRBD1. The CDR3 runs 15 residues. Germline trimming cut 0 bases from V and 6 bases from J; bases unmatched to any gene: 5. Germline V lookup: CDR1 SGHDT, CDR2 YYEEEE. The chain's CDR3 is CASSLGQGAIQPQHF. CDR3 DNA sequence: TGTGCCAGCAGCTTGGGCCAGGGGGCGATTCAGCCCCAGCATTTT.

This chain joins TRBV11-3 and TRBJ2-1; D call uncertain. CDR1 and CDR2 from the germline V gene are SGHNT and YENEEA. Trimming cost V 5 bases and J 0 bases, with 11 bases left between them. The CDR3 runs 15 residues. The CDR3 DNA sequence: TGTGCCAGCAGCCCTTTAAAGAGCTCCTACAATGAGCAGTTCTTC. It specifies CASSPLKSSYNEQFF.